This is a list of T cell receptor beta chains from one sample in a study of shared clonotypes between healthy human individuals. The table came from immunoSEQ multiplex PCR; TCRdb's copy has only in-frame clones and leaves some out. This repertoire shows over 1.5 million clones, 95% to 99% found once; its top ten account for about 0.42%. The specimen sequenced was naive CD4+ T cells sorted from blood. These receptors were taken from a man aged 25 to 40 in good health. The CDR3 runs from the conserved cysteine through the conserved F or W. Each record gives: CDR3 protein, J gene, V gene.

CDR3: CASSATGVSTEAFF
J: TRBJ1-1
V: TRBV6-5

CDR3: CASKPGPTVDGYTF
J: TRBJ1-2
V: TRBV27

CDR3: CASKKEDRAISEQYF
J: TRBJ2-7
V: TRBV2

CDR3: CASSYGGDAYEQYF
J: TRBJ2-7
V: TRBV6-6

CDR3: CASTVNSNQPGPQHF
J: TRBJ1-5
V: TRBV19

CDR3: CASSSRSTGPISYEQYF
J: TRBJ2-7
V: TRBV18

CDR3: CASYRSLRSNQPQHF
J: TRBJ1-5
V: TRBV28

CDR3: CASSLLGTISYEQYF
J: TRBJ2-7
V: TRBV28

CDR3: CASSLGQGDYGYTF
J: TRBJ1-2
V: TRBV5-1

CDR3: CASSTGLAGGRDTQYF
J: TRBJ2-3
V: TRBV5-4

CDR3: CASSVGTGAYEQYF
J: TRBJ2-7
V: TRBV9

CDR3: CASSEPSGRATDTQYF
J: TRBJ2-3
V: TRBV25-1

CDR3: CATSRGGVASNTEAFF
J: TRBJ1-1
V: TRBV15

CDR3: CASRTQGAREQYF
J: TRBJ2-7
V: TRBV28

CDR3: CASSYSSGRAEAFF
J: TRBJ1-1
V: TRBV6-5

CDR3: CASSYFGTDTGELFF
J: TRBJ2-2
V: TRBV6-6

CDR3: CASSIRGGNPAGELFF
J: TRBJ2-2
V: TRBV7-9

CDR3: CATSRDSRLQETQYF
J: TRBJ2-5
V: TRBV15

CDR3: CSIRTGGTGELFF
J: TRBJ2-2
V: TRBV29-1

CDR3: CASRREDTIYF
J: TRBJ1-3
V: TRBV28

CDR3: CASSSGDVETQYF
J: TRBJ2-5
V: TRBV9

CDR3: CASSVSWAGELFF
J: TRBJ2-2
V: TRBV6-1

CDR3: CASNTGEGELFF
J: TRBJ2-2
V: TRBV6-6

CDR3: CASSQELAESGNTIYF
J: TRBJ1-3
V: TRBV4-1

CDR3: CASSPPSPYGYTF
J: TRBJ1-2
V: TRBV18

CDR3: CASSFGTGGAETQYF
J: TRBJ2-5
V: TRBV2

CDR3: CASSLVPFTGDEQYF
J: TRBJ2-7
V: TRBV11-2

CDR3: CASTLGTYNEQFF
J: TRBJ2-1
V: TRBV7-2

CDR3: CASSLPGKAQHF
J: TRBJ1-5
V: TRBV28

CDR3: CATSGPRGRGRLGEQFF
J: TRBJ2-1
V: TRBV15

CDR3: CASSISPGTITDTQYF
J: TRBJ2-3
V: TRBV19

CDR3: CAISDRVAYEQYF
J: TRBJ2-7
V: TRBV10-3

CDR3: CASSLRPDANNEQFF
J: TRBJ2-1
V: TRBV5-4

CDR3: CASSRGLQDTDTQYF
J: TRBJ2-3
V: TRBV11-2

CDR3: CASSFPSPTQFF
J: TRBJ2-1
V: TRBV7-9

CDR3: CASSVEVGVRASPFTDTQYF
J: TRBJ2-3
V: TRBV9

CDR3: CASSWARADTDTQYF
J: TRBJ2-3
V: TRBV5-1

CDR3: CAWGVLQGTGELFF
J: TRBJ2-2
V: TRBV30

CDR3: CASSQEPRWTGRLGYTF
J: TRBJ1-2
V: TRBV14

CDR3: CASSPRRGTDTQYF
J: TRBJ2-3
V: TRBV7-8

CDR3: CASSVDTGTEAFF
J: TRBJ1-1
V: TRBV6-5

CDR3: CASSLLLAGGQTQYF
J: TRBJ2-5
V: TRBV11-2

CDR3: CASSPTGGETQYF
J: TRBJ2-5
V: TRBV18

CDR3: CASSLVAGTYNEQFF
J: TRBJ2-1
V: TRBV7-6

CDR3: CASSLLSGEQYF
J: TRBJ2-7
V: TRBV28

CDR3: CASRLPGQGDTGELFF
J: TRBJ2-2
V: TRBV5-1

CDR3: CAIRGSNQPQHF
J: TRBJ1-5
V: TRBV10-3

CDR3: CASSDLLVSPQYF
J: TRBJ2-3
V: TRBV10-2

CDR3: CASSLISGRAAYEQYF
J: TRBJ2-7
V: TRBV5-4

CDR3: CASSILTSDFSTDTQYF
J: TRBJ2-3
V: TRBV7-9

CDR3: CASSRGQMETQYF
J: TRBJ2-5
V: TRBV7-3

CDR3: CASSQATGPPPTPGANVLTF
J: TRBJ2-6
V: TRBV23-1

CDR3: CASSAFPSGGSYEQYF
J: TRBJ2-7
V: TRBV5-4

CDR3: CASSATGDQPQHF
J: TRBJ1-5
V: TRBV5-1

CDR3: CASSPAVFPTASGWGYTF
J: TRBJ1-2
V: TRBV5-6

CDR3: CASSGGTSDTQYF
J: TRBJ2-3
V: TRBV5-1